This T cell receptor (beta chain) comes out of a study of cytomegalovirus exposure and HLA in healthy donors (dated by TCRdb to 2017 to 2019). For context, the study as a whole: An earlier analysis of roughly 630 of the donors reported approximately 300 Gb of sequence data and 117 million unique TCR beta sequences from approximately 180 million T cells. An early release covering some 640 HLA-typed donors comprised about 300 gigabases of sequencing data and approximately 80 million unique TCR sequences. Of the approximately 400 genotyped donors, roughly 80% were placed in the genetic ancestry cluster associated with self-reported Caucasian donors. The study aimed to test whether cataloging public T cell receptors could reveal signatures of past pathogen exposure. The study profiled the T cell repertoires of under 850 subjects by immunosequencing and related them to cytomegalovirus serostatus. Along with the approximately 700-subject first cohort, a separate validation cohort of 120 different subjects was used. To predict cytomegalovirus infection status, the study brought together high-throughput TCR immunosequencing, statistical association of individual TCRs with disease status, and machine learning. To study patterns of TCR occurrence, a later analysis re-analyzed previously published TCR beta repertoires from 666 donors and added high-resolution HLA genotyping. In the later analysis, no new phenotypic data were used to find candidate immune exposures; instead, reliance was placed on TCR beta sequences and their occurrence across donors. To decide whether each TCR beta V gene segment behaved as functional or pseudogenic, an earlier analysis of approximately 590 of the donors relied on high-throughput TCR beta sequencing. Alongside the repertoire data, information on donor age, sex, ethnicity and CMV serostatus was compiled. In a later genetic analysis, genome-wide SNP genotypes for about three fifths of the roughly 670 donors were used, and that subset was treated as a discovery cohort. Every repertoire in the discovery cohort had been generated on one and the same sequencing platform. Both class I and class II loci were covered by HLA typing, at four-digit resolution. Typing coverage varied by locus: roughly 620-640 donors for A, B, C, DRB1 and DQB1; some 520 for DQA1; 606 for DPA1; roughly 450 for DPB1. Because of strong linkage in the cohort, four or five DR-DQ haplotypes were treated as single units for association and clustering. Among roughly 370 genotyped donors of the cohort, an average of around 240,000 unique TCR beta nucleotide sequences were sequenced per donor, roughly a sixth of them non-productive. Study-level results and caveats: In a later genetic analysis, a missense DCLRE1C variant was associated with V-gene and J-gene trimming of TCR beta chains, and the association was replicated in an independent cohort. Because counts were too low, under 20 rarely observed V segments, including chromosome 9 orphons, were left out of the earlier analysis of some 640 of the donors. According to a later genetic analysis, donors in an Asian-associated ancestry cluster had fewer N-insertions in productive TCRs than the approximately 630-donor mean. Across donors, most TCR sequences were observed very rarely, whereas some public TCRs were present in many individuals. Linkage disequilibrium might explain the correlated functional status among segregating V segments, but an unknown experimental factor could not be excluded. A later analysis found that most CMV-associated TCR beta chains appeared HLA-restricted, with HLA associations seemingly driven largely by CMV exposure. Because HLA typing was missing for some donors at each locus, association tests included only the typed subset. A further reported finding was that TCR beta sequences accurately predicted the HLA-A and HLA-B alleles for most subjects in the first cohort. A few of the identified cytomegalovirus-associated TCR beta chains were confirmed in vitro to be specific for cytomegalovirus antigens. A later analysis reported that several top co-occurrence clusters appeared linked to parvovirus B19, influenza, CMV and Epstein-Barr virus. The study listed around 160 TCR beta chains as associated with cytomegalovirus. The classifier was reported to diagnose cytomegalovirus status with high specificity and sensitivity in both the original cohort and the validation cohort. A later analysis found that TCR association rates varied across HLA loci, with DRB1 alleles showing the most associated TCRs and HLA-C alleles the fewest. In a later analysis, HLA-associated TCR beta chains showed more clonal expansion and lower generation probabilities than non-associated chains that were equally common. It was suggested by the authors that the approach could potentially be generalized to other disease states and immunological phenotypes. Some IMGT-functional V segments, including TRBV6-2 and TRBV6-3, could not be distinguished by the 87-base-pair reads and were therefore excluded. For the cohort, immune exposure information was limited to CMV serostatus. Strong co-occurrence of HLA alleles, especially DR and DQ, made assigning TCR associations to individual alleles difficult. In this cohort, only TCR beta chains were sequenced, and detectable features were limited by the absence of alpha or paired-chain data. A later analysis associated 16,951 TCR beta sequences with specific HLA alleles at a false discovery rate of 0.05. The presence/absence analyses assumed that sequencing depth was roughly uniform across donors, and that assumption may not be true. Broadly in line with IMGT annotations, most TCR beta V segments showed up in productive rearrangements about 87% or about 30% of the time in an earlier analysis of several hundred of the donors. A cluster of highly shared sequence variants was judged likely to be a technical artifact of the sequencing pipeline.

The library was obtained by the immunoSEQ multiplex PCR assay. A mixture of 60 forward primers for TCR Vbeta segments and 13 reverse primers for TCR Jbeta segments was used in the multiplex PCR. Amplification of the CDR3 region of rearranged TCR beta genes was performed with a multiplex PCR assay on genomic DNA. Amplified TCR beta libraries were sequenced as 87-base-pair reads on the Illumina HiSeq System. Under the source paper's analysis protocol: A later analysis tallied 70 million to 100 million unique TCR beta chains across the 660 or so repertoires, and around 12 million of those chains were shared by two or more donors. Raw reads were error-corrected and collapsed into unique sequences by a nearest-neighbor algorithm in which closely related sequences were merged to remove PCR and sequencing errors. To assign V, D and J gene segments, CDR3 sequences were aligned to IMGT reference sequences. For a sequence to be retained, a match of at least six nucleotides to both a V gene segment and a J gene segment was required. A rearrangement was called productive if the CDR3 had no stop codons and remained in frame with V and J, and every other rearrangement was called non-productive. Following IMGT convention, CDR3 was defined as the stretch from the second conserved V-encoded cysteine to the conserved J-encoded phenylalanine. In an earlier analysis of roughly 610 of the donors, sequences lacking an unambiguous match to a single V gene segment were excluded. An earlier analysis of 550 to 650 of the donors classified V segments as functional when productive rearrangements were above 56.7% and as segregating when the standard deviation between donors was above 5%. A statistical classification framework was built to diagnose cytomegalovirus status from the catalog of TCR beta chain sequences. A later analysis assigned V and J genes by comparing TCR nucleotide sequences with IMGT/GENE-DB human TR gene sequences. In a later analysis, CDR3 sequences and most-parsimonious VDJ recombination scenarios were assigned using the TCRdist pipeline. In a later analysis, each TCR beta chain was defined by its CDR3 amino acid sequence together with its V-gene family, and reads lacking a unique V-gene family were excluded. In a later analysis, 500 to 700 highly shared, low-generation-probability nucleotide sequences were removed to address suspected cross-contamination and a sequencing artifact. In a later analysis, a clonal expansion index was calculated for each public chain from normalized within-repertoire ranks of inferred template counts. Generation probabilities in a later analysis came from a VDJ recombination model fitted to out-of-frame rearrangements, and those results were checked against IGoR. In a later analysis, TCR-TCR, TCR-HLA and TCR-CMV co-occurrence was scored with hypergeometric tests, and a repertoire-size bias correction was applied to TCR pairs. False discovery rates were estimated in a later analysis by permuting HLA or CMV assignments 20 times. In a later analysis, co-occurring TCRs were grouped using DBSCAN, with TCRdist sequence similarity added in when clustering inside HLA-allele-positive subsets. Repertoires with fewer than 30,000 or more than 120,000 public chains were left out of co-occurrence clustering, as were about five repertoires with anomalous nucleotide sharing. TCRdb mirrors the immuneACCESS table, restricted to in-frame sequences. Some clones are absent from its copies; in checked studies, under half trace to an unresolved V gene, and the reason for the others is unknown. The V and J calls and the clone size are those of that table, but D and trimming were determined from the DNA. In this sample's table one finds around 150,000 clones. The ten largest clonotypes hold 1.3% of the sample.

The cohort consisted of 666 healthy bone marrow donors. At the time of sampling, every cohort member was nominally healthy, though immune exposures that went unrecorded were likely present. The donor was CMV seronegative and belonged to the group of 350 or so seronegative cohort members. A peripheral blood sample was provided by each donor, and peripheral blood mononuclear cells were used for TCR beta sequencing. Genomic DNA extraction from the blood cell samples was performed with the Qiagen DNeasy Blood Extraction Kit. Trimming takes 5 bases off V and 6 bases off J; junction bases not matched to a gene: 11. Reading from cysteine to phenylalanine, the CDR3 counts 15 amino acids. Kept here is only the CDR3 DNA, which spans 45 bases and is read in frame from base 1. CDR1 and CDR2 were assigned from the germline V gene (reference sequence) as SEHNR and FQNEAQ. In regard to this clone: The antigen this receptor binds is unknown.

The sample consisted of PBMCs. Here the chain combines TRBV7-9 and TRBJ2-7, and 9 junction bases match TRBD1. This TCR derives from a woman aged 60 to 75 in good health and CMV-seronegative. The CDR3 protein is CASSKTGGGSIEQYF. The nucleotides read TGTGCCAGCAGCAAAACAGGGGGCGGGTCGATCGAGCAGTACTTC.